Given below is one T cell receptor (beta chain) in context. This clone's antigen is unknown. It has no much larger one-base neighbor in the sample; base qualities were not kept. These data originate in a study of blood T cell repertoires in COVID-19 (TCRdb year 2020). About the investigation overall: Samples from collaborators originated in the United States, Italy and Spain and spanned both the acute and convalescent phases of COVID-19. The material from the prospective study consisted of cDNA or gDNA derived from T cells, B-cell-depleted T cells, or PBMCs. The dataset comprised deeply sampled blood TCRbeta repertoires from subjects exposed to, actively infected with, or recovered from COVID-19. The repertoires were released in a freely available public database intended as a resource for research on the immune response to SARS-CoV-2. Samples came from the ongoing ImmuneRACE study (first 160 participants) plus 1,254 subjects from 6 global collaborators. Nearly every sample came with metadata listing a de-identified subject ID, COVID-19 status, age in years and sex. Where available, HLA class I and class II types were taken from metadata supplied by the sample provider and were not determined by assay-based typing.

In the prospective study, participants were about 18 to 100 years old, resided in about two dozen geographic areas of the United States, and were enrolled through a virtual design. In the prospective study, cohorts were assigned on the basis of participant-reported clinical history obtained from a screening survey and a study questionnaire. Recovered participants in ImmuneRACE Cohort 3 were defined as having two consecutive negative NP/OP PCR tests, clearance from a healthcare professional, or resolution of symptoms. Each participant in the prospective study had whole blood, serum and a nasopharyngeal or oropharyngeal swab collected by mobile phlebotomists. Participants in the prospective study had the option to provide additional blood draws and questionnaires over a roughly two-month period. Before DNA extraction, blood samples from the prospective study were shipped at room temperature or frozen.

TCRbeta CDR3 regions were amplified from genomic DNA using the immunoSEQ Assay, a bias-controlled multiplex PCR. The study's own analysis went as follows. Within the assay, amplification of reference gene primers was used to estimate how many nucleated cells each sample contained. To quantify the absolute abundance of each unique TCRbeta CDR3 rearrangement, sequence reads were collapsed and filtered. For each sample, productive Simpson clonality was calculated as the square root of Simpson's diversity index over productive rearrangements. Held by TCRdb, this immuneACCESS table contains in-frame sequences only and omits some clones. Under half of the omission traces to an unresolved V gene where checked; the cause of the rest is unknown. D and trimming come from the DNA, and the V and J calls and clone size come from that table. The sample records under 300,000 clones, 75% to 90% of which are singletons. The biggest ten clones account for 2% to 3% of the sample.

General conclusions and limits of the study: The quantity of clinical and demographic metadata differed by source and by participant and was supplied without curation.

CDR1 and CDR2 (MNHEY, SVGEGT) derive from the germline V gene. Trimmed from V: 4 bases; trimmed from J: 6 bases; junction bases lacking a gene match: 17. Counted from cysteine to phenylalanine, this CDR3 has 18 amino acids. The CDR3 DNA has 54 bases and is translated from base 1. Sample: PBMCs or T cells enriched from blood (not recorded which). The receptor comes from a woman younger than 35 who had recovered from COVID-19. The rearrangement combines TRBV6-2 or TRBV6-3 with TRBJ2-1; 8 middle bases align to TRBD2. The DNA reads as follows: TGTGCCAGCAGTTGGACGAGCGGGGGCCTTTCCCCTATCAATGAGCAGTTCTTC. Its protein product is CASSWTSGGLSPINEQFF.